A single sample is the source of the 32 T cell receptor beta chains below, sequenced in a study of human T cells and chemical hapten exposure. TCRdb ran MiXCR on the RACE reads and lists one entry per CDR3 protein. The repertoire includes about 120,000 distinct CDR3 sequences, 12% of them detected once, and 1.4% sits in the top ten. The time point was: patch test 1, 2 weeks after DPC sensitization. Treatment noted: therapeutic diphenylcyclopropenone sensitization with weekly scalp DPC. Here the sequenced sample was whole blood, taken in connection with sensitization to the hapten diphenylcyclopropenone (DPC). Receptors originate from a woman aged 50 to 65 with alopecia areata. Some clones in this sample may be carry-over from other donors' samples.

The CDR3 sequence: CASSSGLTGVYGYTF. CDR3 in DNA: TGTGCCAGCAGCTCCGGCTTGACAGGAGTCTATGGCTACACCTTC. The chain is built from TRBV5-4 and TRBJ1-2; tentatively, D is TRBD1 (6 bases). V gave up 3 bases and J gave up 4 bases, with 16 bases separating them. This CDR3 contains 15 residues. Germline CDR1 and CDR2: SGHNT and YYREEE (reference sequence).

This sequence joins TRBV5-1 and TRBJ2-1, with D perhaps TRBD2 (6 bases). V was shortened by 4 bases and J by 2 bases, with 13 bases between the two germline ends. CDR1 and CDR2 from the germline V gene are SGHRS and YFSETQ. CDR3 size: 15 residues. CDR3 sequence: CASSESGPPYNEQFF. CDR3 in DNA: TGCGCCAGCAGCGAAAGCGGGCCCCCCTACAATGAGCAGTTCTTC.

This clonotype appeared a few times. The chain recombines TRBV12-3 or TRBV12-4 with TRBJ1-1, with TRBD1 as a possible D gene (5 bases). This CDR3 has 15 residues. The germline V and J ends were trimmed by 6 bases and 1 base, with 15 bases remaining between them. The CDR3 spells CASSPQQAGNTEAFF. In DNA, the CDR3 is TGTGCCAGCAGCCCTCAACAGGCGGGGAACACTGAAGCTTTCTTT.

There are a few counts of this clonotype. This chain joins TRBV29-1 and TRBJ2-2, with D possibly being TRBD1 or TRBD2 (6 bases each). The CDR3 totals 15 residues. From germline, CDR1 is SQVTM and CDR2 ANQGSEA. Trimming pared 0 bases from V and 2 bases from J, leaving 10 bases between. In DNA form, the CDR3 reads TGCAGCGTTGAAGATCGGGGGCTCAACACCGGGGAGCTGTTTTTT. Its protein is CSVEDRGLNTGELFF.

The sample holds many counts of this clonotype. The V call is TRBV25-1, the J call TRBJ1-6, with unresolved D. V was trimmed by 7 bases and J by 6 bases, leaving 7 bases between them. The germline V gene encodes CDR1 MGHDK and CDR2 SYGVNS. This CDR3 has 12 residues. As DNA, the CDR3 is TGTGCCAGCACCACTATTAATTCACCCCTCCACTTT. Encoded protein: CASTTINSPLHF.

This clonotype was seen repeatedly, ten times or more. The gene calls are TRBV27 and TRBJ1-1, with 7 nucleotides matching TRBD1. There are 14 residues in the CDR3. CDR1 is MNHEY and CDR2 is SMNVEV in the germline V gene (reference sequence). With V trimmed by 6 bases and J by 3 bases, 7 bases remained unmatched. Here the CDR3 reads CASSNDRVYTEAFF. CDR3 in DNA: TGTGCCAGCAGCAATGACAGGGTCTACACTGAAGCTTTCTTT.

This clonotype turned up a few times. The V and J genes are TRBV5-1 and TRBJ2-7; TRBD2 is a possible D gene (6 bases). Trimming shortened V by 4 bases and J by 5 bases, and 19 bases separated the two germline ends. The CDR3 sequence is 15 residues long. Germline V gene lookup returns CDR1 SGHRS and CDR2 YFSETQ. CDR3 sequence: CASSLAGGRLDEQYF. The CDR3 DNA reads TGCGCCAGCAGCCTAGCAGGAGGGAGGTTGGACGAGCAGTACTTC.

This chain uses TRBV11-3 with TRBJ2-2; the D gene is possibly TRBD1 (6 bases). The V gene lost 5 bases and the J gene lost 0 bases, with 10 bases spanning the gap. Germline values: CDR1 SGHNT, CDR2 YENEEA. The CDR3 contains 15 residues. Here the CDR3 reads CASSAGTTNTGELFF. In DNA form, the CDR3 reads TGTGCCAGCAGCGCAGGGACAACGAACACCGGGGAGCTGTTTTTT.

J is TRBJ1-1 and V is TRBV11-2; D unclear. Per the germline V gene, CDR1 is SGHAT and CDR2 is FQNNGV. The CDR3 has 15 residues. V was cut by 6 bases and J by 1 base, with 15 bases left in between. Written as DNA, the CDR3 is TGTGCCAGCAGTCCCCGCCCTGCACAGAACACTGAAGCTTTCTTT. Protein sequence: CASSPRPAQNTEAFF.

The chain has TRBV7-6 and TRBJ1-6; 9 positions agree with TRBD1. This CDR3 region has 16 residues. CDR1 and CDR2 from the germline V gene are SGHVS and FNYEAQ. Trimming at V came to 2 bases and at J to 8 bases, leaving 7 bases not matched to a gene. CDR3 sequence (DNA): TGTGCCAGCAGCTTACTCAGGACAGGGGAGGATTCACCCCTCCACTTT. Protein sequence: CASSLLRTGEDSPLHF.

This chain connects TRBV6-1 to TRBJ2-3; 7 nucleotides line up with TRBD1. Germline lookup yields CDR1 MNHNS and CDR2 SASEGT. This CDR3 contains 15 residues. V lost 5 bases to trimming and J lost 2 bases; unmatched junction nucleotides: 7. The CDR3 coding sequence is TGTGCCAGCAGTTCCACGGGACAGCTCACAGATACGCAGTATTTT. Translating gives CASSSTGQLTDTQYF.

In its sample, this clonotype was seen many times. The rearrangement uses TRBV15 and TRBJ2-3, with D hard to call. CDR3 length: 14 amino acids. Germline values: CDR1 LNHNV, CDR2 YYDKDF (reference sequence). The germline V and J ends were trimmed by 1 base and 1 base, with 6 bases remaining between them. The CDR3, as DNA: TGTGCCACCAGCAGAGCACGCCGCACAGATACGCAGTATTTT. This translates into CATSRARRTDTQYF.

This clonotype appeared a few times. The rearrangement links TRBV6-5 to TRBJ1-4; D not resolved. CDR3 length: 17 amino acids. The V gene lost 0 bases and the J gene lost 0 bases, with 11 bases spanning the gap. Germline lookup yields CDR1 MNHEY and CDR2 SVGAGI. CDR3 nucleotide sequence: TGTGCCAGCAGTTACTCGAGACATTCGGCAACTAATGAAAAACTGTTTTTT. Translated: CASSYSRHSATNEKLFF.

This clonotype was counted many times. The chain recombines TRBV18 with TRBJ2-3; D is unresolved. The V end lost 1 base, the J end lost 14 bases, and 19 bases lay between the germline ends. CDR1 is KGHSH and CDR2 is LQKENI in the germline V gene. The CDR3 consists of 14 residues. CDR3: CASSPQQDSGPGYF. CDR3 nucleotides: TGTGCCAGCTCACCACAACAAGACTCTGGCCCGGGGTATTTT.

This clonotype appeared a few times. The rearrangement uses TRBV5-6 and TRBJ2-1; TRBD1 matches at 8 bases. Germline CDR1 is SGHDT and CDR2 is YYEEEE. The V and J ends lost 4 bases and 2 bases, in that order; junction bases with no gene match: 5. This CDR3 has 15 amino acids. For the CDR3, the DNA is TGTGCCAGCAGCACCCCGGACAGGGCCTACAATGAGCAGTTCTTC. It is translated as CASSTPDRAYNEQFF.

This clonotype was counted many times. V is TRBV7-2 and J is TRBJ2-5; D not resolved. Germline-derived CDR1 and CDR2 are SGHTA and FQGNSA. This CDR3 spans 14 amino acids. The germline V and J ends were trimmed by 1 base and 1 base, with 7 bases remaining between them. CDR3: CASSLGFSQETQYF. The CDR3 bases are TGTGCCAGCAGCTTAGGGTTCAGCCAAGAGACCCAGTACTTC.

This clonotype was found a few times. V gene TRBV18 combines with J gene TRBJ1-1; D call uncertain. This CDR3 spans 14 amino acids. The ends were cut back, 6 bases at V and 1 base at J, with 12 bases in the middle. Germline V gives CDR1 KGHSH, CDR2 LQKENI. As DNA, the CDR3 is TGTGCCAGCTCGGACTTCAGAAGGAACACTGAAGCTTTCTTT. This gives the protein CASSDFRRNTEAFF. The full variable domain, in which reference TRBV18 and TRBJ1-1 provide the parts outside the CDR3, is NAGVMQNPRHLVRRRGQEARLRCSPMKGHSHVYWYRQLPEEGLKFMVYLQKENIIDESGMPKERFSAEFPKEGPSILRIQQVVRGDSAAYFCASSDFRRNTEAFFGQGTRLTVV.

This clonotype has a handful of counts. The chain combines TRBV5-5 with TRBJ1-4; a weak D match, TRBD1 (6 bases). V was pared by 4 bases and J by 8 bases, with 12 bases between. Germline CDR1 is SGHKS and CDR2 is YYEKEE (reference sequence). The CDR3 spans 13 residues. CDR3 sequence reads: CASSRDTGEKLFF. In nucleotides, the CDR3 is TGTGCCAGCAGCCGGGACACTGGAGAAAAACTGTTTTTT.

In its sample, this clonotype was seen a few times. This chain uses TRBV20-1 with TRBJ1-1, with TRBD1 as a possible D gene (5 bases). With 5 bases removed from V and 0 bases from J, the gap between germline ends came to 13 bases. CDR3 size: 14 residues. Per germline, CDR1 DFQATT and CDR2 SNEGSKA (reference sequence). The CDR3 nucleotides read TGCAGTGCTCCCGAGGCAGGGATGAACACTGAAGCTTTCTTT. Translated: CSAPEAGMNTEAFF.

This clonotype was detected a few times. The V gene is TRBV12-3 or TRBV12-4, the J gene TRBJ1-3; D is undetermined. The CDR3 spans 15 residues. V was trimmed by 3 bases and J by 2 bases, leaving 11 bases between them. The CDR3 sequence: CASSFSSGTGNTIYF. The CDR3 bases are TGTGCCAGCAGTTTTTCGTCAGGAACTGGAAACACCATATATTTT.

Many counts were recorded for this clonotype. The chain joins TRBV7-7 to TRBJ2-5; 10 bases map to TRBD1. Germline-derived CDR1 and CDR2 are SSHAT and FNYEAQ (reference sequence). CDR3 length: 12 residues. With 8 bases clipped from V and 11 bases from J, the junction kept 8 bases outside the gene matches. CDR3 amino acids: CASARDRGLQYF. CDR3 DNA sequence: TGTGCCAGCGCCCGGGACAGGGGATTACAGTACTTC.

The chain couples TRBV28 to TRBJ1-2; 9 bases map to TRBD1. The CDR3 has 13 amino acids. From germline, CDR1 is MDHEN and CDR2 SYDVKM. After removal of 3 bases from V and 6 bases from J, the junction contained 2 bases not matched to a gene. CDR3 nucleotides: TGTGCCAGCAGTTTCGGACAGGGGAATGGCTACACCTTC. It translates to CASSFGQGNGYTF.

V gene TRBV7-9 combines with J gene TRBJ2-3; the D is unclear. Trimming took off 2 bases at V and 4 bases at J, with 7 bases between the two ends. The CDR3 is 13 amino acids. CDR1 is SEHNR and CDR2 is FQNEAQ in the germline V gene (reference sequence). The CDR3 is CASSLSLADTQYF. CDR3 DNA: TGTGCCAGCAGCTTAAGTCTGGCAGATACGCAGTATTTT.

This clonotype was detected many times. J is TRBJ1-1 and V is TRBV7-8; D gene ambiguous. Germline V gene data show CDR1 as SGHVS and CDR2 as FQNEAQ. This CDR3 spans 14 amino acids. Trimming removed 3 bases from V and 0 bases from J, with 8 bases in between. The CDR3 is CASSFGFMNTEAFF. As DNA, the CDR3 is TGTGCCAGCAGCTTTGGATTCATGAACACTGAAGCTTTCTTT.

In its sample, this clonotype was seen many times. The CDR3 loop reads CAISEPSGGQDEQFF. The CDR3 DNA reads TGTGCCATCAGTGAGCCTAGCGGGGGGCAGGATGAGCAGTTCTTC. The rearrangement joins TRBV10-3 to TRBJ2-1; 11 bases match TRBD2. The CDR3 sequence is 15 residues long. The germline gives CDR1 ENHRY, CDR2 SYGVKD. V lost 2 bases and J lost 8; bases outside the gene matches: 5.

The rearrangement links TRBV20-1 to TRBJ1-1; the D is unclear. The germline V and J ends were trimmed by 0 bases and 11 bases, with 16 bases remaining between them. Per germline, CDR1 DFQATT and CDR2 SNEGSKA (reference sequence). This CDR3 contains 13 residues. The CDR3 region is CSARDRSSLDAFF. DNA of the CDR3: TGCAGTGCTAGAGATCGATCTTCACTTGACGCTTTCTTT.

The chain joins TRBV3-1 to TRBJ1-6, with D unclear. The CDR3 has 16 amino acids. Per germline, CDR1 LGHDT and CDR2 YNNKEL (reference sequence). The ends were cut back, 1 base at V and 2 bases at J, with 9 bases in the middle. The CDR3 here is CASSQVQEAYNSPLHF. The CDR3 coding sequence is TGTGCCAGCAGCCAAGTTCAAGAGGCCTATAATTCACCCCTCCACTTT.

The table lists this clonotype with many counts. The rearrangement joins TRBV7-8 to TRBJ1-4, with D tentatively TRBD1 (6 bases). Germline V gives CDR1 SGHVS, CDR2 FQNEAQ. The CDR3 consists of 16 residues. V was clipped by 1 base and J by 8 bases, with 17 bases between them. CDR3 in DNA: TGTGCCAGCAGCTTAGGGACAGTTGGGCCCTTGGAAAAACTGTTTTTT. Amino acids: CASSLGTVGPLEKLFF.

The rearrangement joins TRBV28 to TRBJ2-7; no clear D gene. Germline CDR1 is MDHEN and CDR2 is SYDVKM. Trimming removed 5 bases from V and 6 bases from J, with 11 bases in between. The CDR3 contains 12 residues. The CDR3 loop reads CASSPPLVEQYF. CDR3 coding DNA: TGTGCCAGCAGTCCCCCCTTGGTCGAGCAGTACTTC.

CDR3: CASRGQRYPLHF. CDR3 bases: TGTGCCAGCAGGGGACAGAGGTATCCCCTCCACTTT. This chain connects TRBV6-5 to TRBJ1-6; 7 bases match TRBD1. CDR1 MNHEY and CDR2 SVGAGI come from the germline V gene. Trimming at V came to 6 bases and at J to 13 bases, leaving 6 bases not matched to a gene. The CDR3 extends over 12 amino acids.

The sample holds many counts of this clonotype. CDR3 sequence: CASSPSLGGNNEQFF. The CDR3 DNA follows: TGTGCCAGCTCACCCTCGTTGGGAGGGAACAATGAGCAGTTCTTC. This sequence joins TRBV18 and TRBJ2-1, with 7 bases fitting TRBD2. Germline-derived CDR1 and CDR2 are KGHSH and LQKENI. The CDR3 loop spans 15 amino acids. Trimming at V came to 3 bases and at J to 5 bases, leaving 7 bases not matched to a gene.

The rearrangement links TRBV10-1 to TRBJ2-2; 8 nucleotides line up with TRBD1. CDR1 WNHNN and CDR2 SYGVQD come from the germline V gene (reference sequence). This CDR3 is built from 15 residues. J was trimmed by 4 bases and V by 6 bases; bases with no gene match: 7. The CDR3 loop reads CASSPGQDITGELFF. The CDR3 nucleotides are TGCGCCAGCAGCCCGGGACAGGACATCACCGGGGAGCTGTTTTTT.